The next 16 T cell receptor beta chains were all read from a single sample in a study of patients and donors after allogeneic stem cell transplantation. TCRdb re-analysed the RT-PCR reads in MiXCR, keeping a single row per CDR3 protein. The repertoire holds roughly 180,000 distinct CDR3 sequences, with less than 45% as singletons. The specimen sequenced was blood, either unsorted or a sorted T cell fraction (not recorded which). The source of these receptors is a human donor who was either an allogeneic HSCT recipient or a stem cell or donor lymphocyte infusion donor (not recorded which). It is not recorded whose cells these are; they may come from a transplant donor.

This clonotype has more than one count but fewer than ten. The chain couples TRBV24-1 to TRBJ2-1; D might be TRBD2 (6 bases). The germline V gene has CDR1 KGHDR and CDR2 SFDVKD. This CDR3 contains 16 residues. The V end lost 3 bases, the J end lost 8 bases, and 19 bases lay between the germline ends. CDR3 region: CATSDPLGEVQDEQFF. The CDR3, as DNA: TGTGCCACCAGTGATCCACTAGGGGAGGTCCAGGATGAGCAGTTCTTC.

This chain connects TRBV7-2 to TRBJ1-4; 8 bases line up with TRBD1. The J segment lost 1 base and the V segment lost 4 bases, leaving 5 bases of the junction unmatched. CDR3 length equals 16 residues. CDR1 SGHTA and CDR2 FQGNSA come from the germline V gene. The CDR3 loop reads CASSSTGGQTNEKLFF. In DNA, the CDR3 is TGTGCCAGCAGCTCAACAGGGGGTCAAACTAATGAAAAACTGTTTTTT.

This chain joins TRBV5-1 and TRBJ2-7; D is perhaps TRBD2 (5 bases). This CDR3 has 13 residues. The ends were cut back, 3 bases at V and 4 bases at J, with 11 bases in the middle. Germline assignment: CDR1 SGHRS and CDR2 YFSETQ. The chain's CDR3 is CASSSEVEYEQYF. In nucleotides, the CDR3 is TGCGCCAGCAGCTCGGAGGTGGAGTACGAGCAGTACTTC.

The DNA of the CDR3 is TGCGCCAGCAGCCTTAAACTTGGGACTAGCGGTTCCTACAATGAGCAGTTCTTC. This translates into CASSLKLGTSGSYNEQFF. This chain connects TRBV4-3 to TRBJ2-1; 11 bases align to TRBD2. Looked up from germline, CDR1 is LGHNA and CDR2 is YSLEER. The CDR3 is made up of 18 amino acids. V lost 4 bases, J lost 1 base, and 9 bases stayed unmatched.

This clonotype was picked up a small number of times. The V call is TRBV13, the J call TRBJ1-4; a weak D match, TRBD1 (5 bases). The V and J ends lost 2 bases and 8 bases respectively, with 15 bases between them. Germline V gene lookup returns CDR1 PRHDT and CDR2 FYEKMQ (reference sequence). The CDR3 totals 15 residues. CDR3 amino acids: CASSLWQLGGEKLFF. The CDR3 bases are TGTGCCAGCAGCTTATGGCAGCTTGGGGGAGAAAAACTGTTTTTT.

The table lists this clonotype with a few counts. This sequence joins TRBV18 and TRBJ1-2; D is unresolved. CDR1 KGHSH and CDR2 LQKENI come from the germline V gene. The CDR3 spans 13 residues. V was pared by 2 bases and J by 2 bases, with 6 bases between. CDR3 sequence (DNA): TGTGCCAGCTCACCAGCAGACAACTATGGCTACACCTTC. It specifies CASSPADNYGYTF. Together with reference TRBV18 and TRBJ1-2, the CDR3 gives the full variable domain: NAGVMQNPRHLVRRRGQEARLRCSPMKGHSHVYWYRQLPEEGLKFMVYLQKENIIDESGMPKERFSAEFPKEGPSILRIQQVVRGDSAAYFCASSPADNYGYTFGSGTRLTVV.

CDR3 bases: TGCAGTGCTATTATAGAGAACACTGAAGCTTTCTTT. The encoded protein is CSAIIENTEAFF. The chain links TRBV20-1 to TRBJ1-1, with D unresolved. This CDR3 is built from 12 residues. The germline V gene has CDR1 DFQATT and CDR2 SNEGSKA (reference sequence). V lost 4 bases and J lost 1, with 7 bases in between.

The chain uses TRBV5-1 and TRBJ2-7; D may be TRBD1 or TRBD2 (5 bases each). This CDR3 region has 15 residues. Deletions cut 0 bases from V and 4 bases from J, with 14 bases between. Germline assignment: CDR1 SGHRS and CDR2 YFSETQ. Here the CDR3 DNA reads TGCGCCAGCAGCTTGGAGTCAGGGCTAGCATACGAGCAGTACTTC. Protein: CASSLESGLAYEQYF.

V is TRBV9 and J is TRBJ2-1, with D hard to call. This CDR3 is 15 amino acids long. The V end lost 1 base, the J end lost 3 bases, and 11 bases lay between the germline ends. CDR1 SGDLS and CDR2 YYNGEE come from the germline V gene. The CDR3 is CASSVNGALYNEQFF. The CDR3 nucleotides read TGTGCCAGCAGCGTAAATGGCGCTCTCTACAATGAGCAGTTCTTC.

The chain employs TRBV4-3 and TRBJ1-1; D is possibly TRBD1 (6 bases). The CDR3 has 16 residues. V lost 0 bases and J 3 bases, leaving 14 bases between the germline ends. The germline V gene has CDR1 LGHNA and CDR2 YSLEER. In nucleotides, the CDR3 is TGCGCCAGCAGCCAAGAGAAGAGACAGGACCACACTGAAGCTTTCTTT. Protein sequence: CASSQEKRQDHTEAFF.

The rearrangement links TRBV12-3 or TRBV12-4 to TRBJ1-2; a weak D match, TRBD1 (5 bases). V dropped 0 bases and J dropped 8 bases, with 16 bases sitting between them. The CDR3 contains 15 residues. CDR3 nucleotides: TGTGCCAGCAGTTTAGCGTCGGGGCAGCATCAGGGCTACACCTTC. Translation: CASSLASGQHQGYTF.

In its sample, this clonotype was seen a few times. The chain is built from TRBV20-1 and TRBJ2-7; 7 nucleotides line up with TRBD2. The CDR3 consists of 14 residues. Unmatched junction bases numbered 11, after V lost 6 bases and J lost 3 bases. CDR1 is DFQATT and CDR2 is SNEGSKA in the germline V gene (reference sequence). The DNA of the CDR3 is TGCAGTGCACCTCCTAGCGGTAAACGCTACGAGCAGTACTTC. Translation: CSAPPSGKRYEQYF.

The chain has TRBV12-3 or TRBV12-4 and TRBJ1-4; D unclear. CDR3 length equals 15 residues. Trimming took off 4 bases at V and 6 bases at J, with 15 bases between the two ends. The CDR3 spells CASSSLGRSDEKLFF. CDR3 DNA sequence: TGTGCCAGCAGTTCACTGGGCCGATCGGATGAAAAACTGTTTTTT.

This clonotype was seen only once. This sequence joins TRBV27 and TRBJ2-7; 8 bases are shared with TRBD2. From germline, CDR1 is MNHEY and CDR2 SMNVEV (reference sequence). With V trimmed by 1 base and J by 2 bases, 4 bases remained unmatched. The CDR3 is made up of 15 amino acids. As DNA, the CDR3 is TGTGCCAGCAGTTTATTTAGCGGGACCCCCTACGAGCAGTACTTC. This encodes CASSLFSGTPYEQYF.

V usage is TRBV5-1 and J usage is TRBJ1-1; D remains ambiguous. The V end lost 5 bases, the J end lost 4 bases, and 15 bases lay between the germline ends. The germline V gene encodes CDR1 SGHRS and CDR2 YFSETQ. The CDR3 has 14 residues. CDR3 bases: TGCGCCAGCAGGCCCGGTTCCGGAAGCACTGAAGCTTTCTTT. This encodes CASRPGSGSTEAFF.

V usage is TRBV7-9 and J usage is TRBJ1-2, with 10 nucleotides matching TRBD1. J was trimmed by 8 bases and V by 2 bases; bases with no gene match: 8. Per the germline V gene, CDR1 is SEHNR and CDR2 is FQNEAQ (reference sequence). This CDR3 comprises 15 residues. The CDR3 loop reads CASSLPLTGGAGYTF. CDR3 DNA sequence: TGTGCCAGCAGCTTACCGCTGACAGGGGGCGCGGGCTACACCTTC.